These 32 T cell receptor beta chains came from one sample sequenced in a study of cytomegalovirus exposure and HLA in healthy donors. The PCR employed 60 Vbeta primers together with 13 Jbeta primers. Here immunoSEQ multiplex PCR was the method, and the copy in TCRdb shows in-frame clones only, minus some. Found here are more than 110,000 clones, around 82% of them singletons; the top ten hold about 2.2%. Sequencing used PBMCs. These TCRs come from a man aged 45 to 65 in good health and CMV-seronegative.

The rearrangement uses TRBV19 and TRBJ1-2, with 11 bases fitting TRBD1. J gave up 3 bases and V 5 bases, and 5 bases lay outside the gene matches. Germline CDR1 reads LNHDA; CDR2 reads SQIVND (reference sequence). The CDR3 has 15 amino acids. CDR3 DNA sequence: TGTGCCAGTAGTGCGGGACAGGGGGAGCACTATGGCTACACCTTC. This translates into CASSAGQGEHYGYTF.

This clone was detected only once. V usage is TRBV6-1 and J usage is TRBJ1-5; D is undetermined. The V and J ends lost 4 bases and 9 bases respectively, with 31 bases between them. CDR3 size: 19 residues. The V gene's germline CDR1 is MNHNS and CDR2 SASEGT. The CDR3 spells CASSGGRTTTLSVARPQHF. The CDR3 coding sequence is TGTGCCAGCAGTGGGGGTAGGACGACTACTCTGTCGGTAGCTCGGCCCCAGCATTTT.

V usage is TRBV29-1 and J usage is TRBJ2-3; the D gene is possibly TRBD1 (6 bases). CDR3 length: 15 residues. The germline V gene encodes CDR1 SQVTM and CDR2 ANQGSEA. The V end lost 7 bases, the J end lost 2 bases, and 19 bases lay between the germline ends. CDR3 region: CSARGQGNPTDTQYF. CDR3 nucleotides: TGCAGCGCCCGAGGGCAGGGGAACCCCACAGATACGCAGTATTTT.

The chain links TRBV5-4 to TRBJ2-1; 8 bases map to TRBD2. The germline CDR1 and CDR2 sequences are SGHNT and YYREEE (reference sequence). CDR3 length: 17 amino acids. Losses at the gene ends were 3 bases for V and 0 bases for J; bases not matched to a gene: 8. As DNA, the CDR3 is TGTGCCAGCAGCTCGGGAGGGGGGCAAAGCTCCTACAATGAGCAGTTCTTC. It translates to CASSSGGGQSSYNEQFF. The full variable domain, with the rest looked up from reference TRBV5-4 and TRBJ2-1, is ETGVTQSPTHLIKTRGQQVTLRCSSQSGHNTVSWYQQALGQGPQFIFQYYREEENGRGNFPPRFSGLQFPNYSSELNVNALELDDSALYLCASSSGGGQSSYNEQFFGPGTRLTVL.

The rearrangement joins TRBV27 to TRBJ1-3; D is uncertain. Germline loops: CDR1 MNHEY, CDR2 SMNVEV (reference sequence). Trimming shortened V by 6 bases and J by 0 bases, and 6 bases separated the two germline ends. The CDR3 is 13 residues long. The CDR3 DNA sequence: TGTGCCAGCAGACCCTACTCTGGAAACACCATATATTTT. Residues: CASRPYSGNTIYF.

The rearrangement uses TRBV5-1 and TRBJ2-2; weak D call: TRBD1 (5 bases). V lost 2 bases to trimming and J lost 8 bases, with 13 bases between them. CDR1 and CDR2 (germline): SGHRS, YFSETQ. The CDR3 has 14 residues. The CDR3 sequence is CASSFPDRTGELFF. CDR3 in DNA: TGCGCCAGCAGCTTCCCAGACAGAACAGGGGAGCTGTTTTTT. The entire variable domain, with the rest obtained from reference TRBV5-1 and TRBJ2-2, is as follows: KAGVTQTPRYLIKTRGQQVTLSCSPISGHRSVSWYQQTPGQGLQFLFEYFSETQRNKGNFPGRFSGRQFSNSRSEMNVSTLELGDSALYLCASSFPDRTGELFFGEGSRLTVL.

As to this clone: The junction shows a germline mismatch at one end, possibly a read error. The chain couples TRBV30 to TRBJ2-5, with D possibly TRBD1 on 5 matching bases. This CDR3 comprises 14 residues. The V gene's germline CDR1 is GTSNPN and CDR2 SVGIG (reference sequence). CDR3 DNA: TGTGCCTGGAGTTCCTCCAGGGCGCAAGGGACCCAGTACTTC. Translating it yields CAWSSSRAQGTQYF.

J is TRBJ1-5 and V is TRBV7-8; D might be TRBD1 (6 bases). V was trimmed by 5 bases and J by 5 bases, leaving 13 bases between them. The V gene's germline CDR1 is SGHVS and CDR2 FQNEAQ. The CDR3 is 14 residues long. CDR3 residues: CASSAGQTDQPQHF. CDR3 nucleotides: TGTGCCAGCAGCGCAGGACAGACTGATCAGCCCCAGCATTTT.

This clone was recorded only once. The chain joins TRBV7-2 to TRBJ2-1, with 7 bases lining up with TRBD2. This CDR3 is 15 amino acids long. The germline V gene has CDR1 SGHTA and CDR2 FQGNSA. Unmatched junction bases numbered 13, after V lost 7 bases and J lost 7 bases. CDR3 protein: CASTPGGGGKNEQFF. CDR3 nucleotides: TGTGCCAGCACCCCAGGCGGCGGGGGAAAGAATGAGCAGTTCTTC.

J is TRBJ2-7 and V is TRBV28; TRBD2 agrees at 13 bases. The ends lost 2 bases at V and 0 bases at J; junction bases unmatched: 7. The CDR3 length is 18 residues. CDR1 and CDR2 from the germline V gene are MDHEN and SYDVKM. CDR3 nucleotide sequence: TGTGCCAGCAGTTTAAACCCGAGGACTAGCGGGAGCTCCTACGAGCAGTACTTC. This translates into CASSLNPRTSGSSYEQYF.

The chain recombines TRBV9 with TRBJ2-3; D is undetermined. The germline V gene encodes CDR1 SGDLS and CDR2 YYNGEE. Trimming left V 2 bases short and J 5 bases short, with 3 bases between. The CDR3 contains 11 residues. CDR3 nucleotides: TGTGCCAGCAGCGTCAGAGATACGCAGTATTTT. It translates to CASSVRDTQYF.

CDR3 sequence (DNA): TGTGCCAGCATGGGCCTTTTAGAAGCTTTCTTT. Protein product: CASMGLLEAFF. J is TRBJ1-1 and V is TRBV28; D call uncertain. There are 11 residues in the CDR3. Looked up from germline, CDR1 is MDHEN and CDR2 is SYDVKM. V shed 7 bases and J shed 8 bases, with 11 bases lying between them.

J is TRBJ1-5 and V is TRBV19, with TRBD1 identical over 10 bases. CDR3 length: 13 amino acids. The germline V gene encodes CDR1 LNHDA and CDR2 SQIVND (reference sequence). J gave up 6 bases and V 7 bases, and 3 bases lay outside the gene matches. Here the CDR3 reads CASTGQGIQPQHF. DNA of the CDR3: TGTGCCAGTACGGGACAGGGGATTCAGCCCCAGCATTTT.

This clone was recorded a few times. The chain has TRBV19 and TRBJ2-5, with TRBD2 as a possible D gene (5 bases). Trimming cost V 6 bases and J 3 bases, with 17 bases left between them. The CDR3 covers 15 residues. Looked up from germline, CDR1 is LNHDA and CDR2 is SQIVND (reference sequence). The CDR3 here is CASSQRRLREETQYF. CDR3 coding DNA: TGTGCCAGTAGCCAGCGGAGACTTCGAGAAGAGACCCAGTACTTC.

The V gene is TRBV7-9, the J gene TRBJ1-1; D is perhaps TRBD1 (5 bases). CDR3 size: 14 residues. CDR1 and CDR2 from the germline V gene are SEHNR and FQNEAQ (reference sequence). V was pared by 5 bases and J by 0 bases, with 10 bases between. CDR3 nucleotide sequence: TGTGCCAGCAGCCCGACAGAGATGAACACTGAAGCTTTCTTT. Translating gives CASSPTEMNTEAFF.

The V and J genes are TRBV29-1 and TRBJ1-2; the D gene is possibly TRBD1 (6 bases). The CDR3 is 15 residues long. V lost 3 bases and J 4 bases, leaving 18 bases between the germline ends. Germline CDR1 SQVTM, CDR2 ANQGSEA. Here the CDR3 reads CSVEGRRTATYGYTF. The CDR3 DNA reads as TGCAGCGTTGAGGGTAGAAGGACAGCTACCTATGGCTACACCTTC.

This clone occurred a few times. The chain couples TRBV28 to TRBJ1-1; 7 bases match TRBD1. The CDR3 extends over 15 amino acids. The V gene end was trimmed by 3 bases and the J gene end by 6 bases; junction bases not matched to a gene: 10. The germline V gene has CDR1 MDHEN and CDR2 SYDVKM. In DNA form, the CDR3 reads TGTGCCAGCAGTTTCTCCCGACAGGGTAATTCTGAAGCTTTCTTT. Translation gives CASSFSRQGNSEAFF.

The chain has TRBV2 and TRBJ1-2; D is possibly TRBD1 (5 bases). Germline CDR1 SNHLY, CDR2 FYNNEI. Trimming left V 10 bases short and J 8 bases short, with 23 bases between. The CDR3 totals 14 residues. CDR3 sequence reads: CATQVEGPSGGYTF. Written as DNA, the CDR3 is TGTGCCACCCAAGTGGAGGGACCGTCGGGGGGCTACACCTTC. The variable domain in full, completed from reference TRBV2 and TRBJ1-2, reads EPEVTQTPSHQVTQMGQEVILRCVPISNHLYFYWYRQILGQKVEFLVSFYNNEISEKSEIFDDQFSVERPDGSNFTLKIRSTKLEDSAMYFCATQVEGPSGGYTFGSGTRLTVV.

A single count supports this clone. V is TRBV2 and J is TRBJ1-2; a weak D match, TRBD1 (6 bases). Trimming cost V 4 bases and J 4 bases, with 10 bases left between them. The germline V gene has CDR1 SNHLY and CDR2 FYNNEI. This CDR3 is 13 amino acids long. CDR3 amino acids: CASSVGTRYGYTF. In DNA, the CDR3 is TGTGCCAGCAGTGTTGGGACACGCTATGGCTACACCTTC.

This clone turned up a few times. V usage is TRBV14 and J usage is TRBJ2-3; possible D gene TRBD1, 7 bases. The germline CDR1 and CDR2 sequences are SGHDN and FVKESK. The CDR3 extends over 14 amino acids. The V end lost 1 base, the J end lost 8 bases, and 13 bases lay between the germline ends. DNA of the CDR3: TGTGCCAGCAGCCAAGTGCCCCAGGGGGGTACGCAGTATTTT. Its protein product is CASSQVPQGGTQYF.

The genes are TRBV19 and TRBJ2-3; D is undetermined. The germline V gene encodes CDR1 LNHDA and CDR2 SQIVND (reference sequence). V gave up 5 bases and J gave up 4 bases, with 10 bases separating them. The CDR3 loop spans 13 amino acids. CDR3 sequence reads: CASSSGSADTQYF. The CDR3 DNA reads TGTGCCAGTAGTTCGGGTAGTGCAGATACGCAGTATTTT. Full variable domain (missing parts from reference TRBV19 and TRBJ2-3): DGGITQSPKYLFRKEGQNVTLSCEQNLNHDAMYWYRQDPGQGLRLIYYSQIVNDFQKGDIAEGYSVSREKKESFPLTVTSAQKNPTAFYLCASSSGSADTQYFGPGTRLTVL.

This chain connects TRBV2 to TRBJ2-3; D ambiguous. The germline gives CDR1 SNHLY, CDR2 FYNNEI. V was trimmed by 4 bases and J by 2 bases, leaving 10 bases between them. The CDR3 loop spans 14 amino acids. CDR3 in DNA: TGTGCCAGCAGTGGGGCGCTACTCACAGATACGCAGTATTTT. Translating gives CASSGALLTDTQYF.

This chain's CDR3 is CASSPDRTSYEQYF. The CDR3 nucleotides read TGTGCCAGCAGCCCCGACAGGACTTCCTACGAGCAGTACTTC. The rearrangement uses TRBV7-2 and TRBJ2-5, with D possibly TRBD1 on 6 matching bases. The DNA end is more similar to TRBJ2-7, so the J call may be wrong. This CDR3 comprises 14 residues. Germline CDR1 SGHTA, CDR2 FQGNSA.

The rearrangement links TRBV14 to TRBJ2-7; D possibly corresponds to TRBD1 (5 bases). The ends were cut back, 1 base at V and 6 bases at J, with 7 bases in the middle. The CDR3 loop spans 12 amino acids. Germline loops: CDR1 SGHDN, CDR2 FVKESK. The CDR3 loop is CASSQAGFEQYF. The CDR3, as DNA: TGTGCCAGCAGCCAAGCAGGGTTCGAGCAGTACTTC.

V is TRBV4-1 and J is TRBJ2-7; 9 bases are shared with TRBD2. Losses at the gene ends were 3 bases for V and 1 base for J; bases not matched to a gene: 7. This CDR3 has 16 residues. CDR1 MGHRA and CDR2 YSYEKL come from the germline V gene. The CDR3 region is CASSHNSLAGSYEQYF. The CDR3 DNA reads TGCGCCAGCAGCCACAATAGCCTAGCGGGGTCCTACGAGCAGTACTTC.

This clone was observed once. This chain links TRBV6-5 with TRBJ2-7, with D perhaps matching TRBD2 (6 bases). The CDR3 runs to 15 residues. Germline V gene sequence: CDR1 MNHEY, CDR2 SVGAGI. Trimming pared 6 bases from V and 0 bases from J, leaving 15 bases between. The CDR3 loop reads CASRWGVLGSYEQYF. The CDR3 DNA reads as TGTGCCAGCAGATGGGGGGTTTTGGGCTCCTACGAGCAGTACTTC.

V usage is TRBV28 and J usage is TRBJ1-5; 8 bases map to TRBD1. The CDR3 has 15 residues. CDR1 and CDR2 (germline): MDHEN, SYDVKM. V was clipped by 3 bases and J by 3 bases; unmatched bases: 4. In DNA form, the CDR3 reads TGTGCCAGCAGTTTCGCAGGGGGCCTCAATCAGCCCCAGCATTTT. Residues: CASSFAGGLNQPQHF. Together with reference TRBV28 and TRBJ1-5, the CDR3 gives the full variable domain: DVKVTQSSRYLVKRTGEKVFLECVQDMDHENMFWYRQDPGLGLRLIYFSYDVKMKEKGDIPEGYSVSREKKERFSLILESASTNQTSMYLCASSFAGGLNQPQHFGDGTRLSIL.

This chain joins TRBV19 and TRBJ1-2; D is perhaps TRBD1 (5 bases). The CDR3 sequence is 16 residues long. V was clipped by 8 bases and J by 7 bases, with 26 bases between them. The germline V gene has CDR1 LNHDA and CDR2 SQIVND (reference sequence). The CDR3 region has the DNA TGTGCCAGTCGAAACGCAGACAGTTTAGGGGTTCTTGGCTACACCTTC. This gives the protein CASRNADSLGVLGYTF.

The V and J genes are TRBV18 and TRBJ1-1; 8 bases are a match to TRBD1. Per the germline V gene, CDR1 is KGHSH and CDR2 is LQKENI. This CDR3 contains 14 residues. Trimming removed 6 bases from V and 6 bases from J; junction bases left unmatched: 9. The CDR3: CASSPGGGGAEAFF. The DNA for the CDR3 is TGTGCCAGCTCTCCAGGGGGCGGGGGGGCTGAAGCTTTCTTT.

The chain employs TRBV13 and TRBJ1-2; D is possibly TRBD1 (6 bases). The CDR3 runs 14 residues. Per the germline V gene, CDR1 is PRHDT and CDR2 is FYEKMQ (reference sequence). V was shortened by 6 bases and J by 0 bases, with 11 bases between the two germline ends. This CDR3 reads CASRLKGANYGYTF. The CDR3 DNA reads as TGTGCCAGCAGACTTAAGGGGGCTAACTATGGCTACACCTTC. Variable domain in full (rest from reference TRBV13 and TRBJ1-2): AAGVIQSPRHLIKEKRETATLKCYPIPRHDTVYWYQQGPGQDPQFLISFYEKMQSDKGSIPDRFSAQQFSDYHSELNMSSLELGDSALYFCASRLKGANYGYTFGSGTRLTVV.

The chain has TRBV25-1 and TRBJ2-4, with D possibly being TRBD2 (6 bases). The CDR3 contains 13 residues. The germline V gene encodes CDR1 MGHDK and CDR2 SYGVNS. V was cut by 2 bases and J by 9 bases, with 11 bases left in between. The CDR3 protein is CASSEDGGPIQYF. Written as DNA, the CDR3 is TGTGCCAGCAGTGAAGATGGAGGGCCCATTCAGTACTTC.

The rearrangement uses TRBV4-2 and TRBJ2-7, with TRBD2 identical over 9 bases. Germline assignment: CDR1 LGHNA and CDR2 YNFKEQ. The CDR3 extends over 18 amino acids. V lost 4 bases and J lost 0; bases outside the gene matches: 13. The CDR3 protein is CASSLHSGGGAGSYEQYF. In DNA form, the CDR3 reads TGTGCCAGCAGCCTCCATAGCGGCGGGGGGGCCGGCTCCTACGAGCAGTACTTC.